Below are 9 T cell receptor beta chains sequenced from a single sample in a study of T-cell reconstitution after alpha-beta-depleted transplantation in children. Unique molecular identifiers featured in how the TCRbeta library was prepared. Via MiXCR, TCRdb re-called the PCR reads, giving one row per CDR3 protein. The table has about 410,000 distinct CDR3 sequences, about 20% seen once. The starting material was PBMCs from the stem cell graft donor, obtained from the stem cell graft. The receptors come from a human donor who donated a stem cell graft to a child with acute myeloid leukemia.

There are many counts of this clonotype. CDR3 loop: CSARDRGSYNEQFF. CDR3 coding DNA: TGCAGCGCCCGAGACAGGGGCTCCTACAATGAGCAGTTCTTC. This chain joins TRBV29-1 and TRBJ2-1; 8 nucleotides line up with TRBD1. The CDR3 is 14 amino acids. With 7 bases clipped from V and 0 bases from J, the junction kept 5 bases outside the gene matches. Germline CDR1 is SQVTM and CDR2 is ANQGSEA.

This chain links TRBV12-3 or TRBV12-4 with TRBJ1-1; the D is unclear. The CDR3 covers 13 residues. The V gene lost 4 bases and the J gene lost 6 bases, with 12 bases spanning the gap. CDR3 region: CASSSRGGAEAFF. The CDR3 coding sequence is TGTGCCAGCAGTTCTCGGGGAGGCGCTGAAGCTTTCTTT.

The chain recombines TRBV5-1 with TRBJ2-5; perhaps TRBD1 as D (6 bases). The CDR3 is 14 residues long. V lost 4 bases and J 0 bases, leaving 10 bases between the germline ends. In germline, CDR1 is SGHRS, CDR2 YFSETQ. CDR3 amino acids: CASSPWDNQETQYF. The CDR3 DNA follows: TGCGCCAGCAGCCCTTGGGACAACCAAGAGACCCAGTACTTC.

This clonotype was seen only a few times. This chain joins TRBV12-3 or TRBV12-4 and TRBJ2-1, with D unclear. Deletions cut 6 bases from V and 8 bases from J, with 14 bases between. This CDR3 is built from 13 residues. The CDR3 sequence: CASSLGFMDEQFF. The CDR3 nucleotides read TGTGCCAGCAGCCTCGGGTTTATGGATGAGCAGTTCTTC.

The DNA of the CDR3 is TGCGCCAGCAGCCAAGACTTGCGACTAGCGGTCTCCTACGAGCAGTACTTC. This gives the protein CASSQDLRLAVSYEQYF. The chain couples TRBV4-3 to TRBJ2-7, with 9 bases fitting TRBD2. Germline assignment: CDR1 LGHNA and CDR2 YSLEER. The CDR3 has 17 amino acids. V lost 0 bases to trimming and J lost 0 bases; unmatched junction nucleotides: 6.

The chain has TRBV4-1 and TRBJ2-5; the D gene is possibly TRBD1 (5 bases). V lost 4 bases, J lost 3 bases, and 21 bases lay in between. CDR1 and CDR2 from the germline V gene are MGHRA and YSYEKL. The CDR3 covers 17 residues. CDR3 sequence reads: CASSRAPAKVDKETQYF. The CDR3 DNA follows: TGCGCCAGCAGCCGAGCTCCAGCCAAGGTGGACAAAGAGACCCAGTACTTC.

The CDR3 nucleotides read TGTGCCAGCAGTTACTATCGGCGGGATCAAGAGACCCAGTACTTC. It translates to CASSYYRRDQETQYF. V and J are TRBV6-5 and TRBJ2-5; perhaps TRBD2 as D (6 bases). V dropped 1 base and J dropped 2 bases, with 11 bases sitting between them. Per the germline V gene, CDR1 is MNHEY and CDR2 is SVGAGI. CDR3 length: 15 residues.

In its sample, this clonotype was seen a few times. The chain joins TRBV4-2 to TRBJ2-1; 8 bases match TRBD2. V lost 2 bases to trimming and J lost 4 bases; unmatched junction nucleotides: 4. This CDR3 region has 15 residues. In germline, CDR1 is LGHNA, CDR2 YNFKEQ. CDR3 DNA: TGTGCCAGCAGCCAAAGCGGGAGACCGTACAATGAGCAGTTCTTC. Its translation: CASSQSGRPYNEQFF.

This chain joins TRBV15 and TRBJ2-3; D not resolved. Germline V gene sequence: CDR1 LNHNV, CDR2 YYDKDF (reference sequence). V lost 0 bases to trimming and J lost 2 bases, with 12 bases between them. The CDR3 consists of 16 residues. CDR3 region: CATSRDRGPTTDTQYF. The CDR3 DNA sequence: TGTGCCACCAGCAGAGATCGTGGTCCTACCACAGATACGCAGTATTTT.